What follows are 21 T cell receptor beta chains derived from one specimen sequenced in a study of human T cells and chemical hapten exposure. Stated time point: patch test 1, 2 weeks after DPC sensitization. Specified treatment: therapeutic diphenylcyclopropenone sensitization with weekly scalp DPC. TCRdb passed the RACE reads through MiXCR, listing each CDR3 protein once. The top ten clones hold around 3.2% of a sample with 75,000 to 100,000 distinct CDR3 sequences, roughly 10% of them seen once. Sample: whole blood, taken in connection with sensitization to the hapten diphenylcyclopropenone (DPC). The receptors were sampled from a woman in her sixties with alopecia areata. Some clones in this sample may be carry-over from other donors' samples.

This clonotype was picked up a small number of times. V is TRBV7-9 and J is TRBJ2-5, with D uncertain. V lost 1 base and J lost 2, with 11 bases in between. Germline CDR1 SEHNR, CDR2 FQNEAQ (reference sequence). The CDR3 is 15 amino acids. The CDR3 loop reads CASSLGSTPQETQYF. The CDR3 DNA is TGTGCCAGCAGCTTAGGTTCGACGCCACAAGAGACCCAGTACTTC. Filled out from reference TRBV7-9 and TRBJ2-5, the complete variable domain reads DTGVSQNPRHKITKRGQNVTFRCDPISEHNRLYWYRQTLGQGPEFLTYFQNEAQLEKSRLLSDRFSAERPKGSFSTLEIQRTEQGDSAMYLCASSLGSTPQETQYFGPGTRLLVL.

This clonotype was seen repeatedly, ten times or more. This chain joins TRBV20-1 and TRBJ1-2; the D gene is possibly TRBD1 (6 bases). CDR3 length: 11 amino acids. Trimming shortened V by 1 base and J by 8 bases, and 8 bases separated the two germline ends. The germline gives CDR1 DFQATT, CDR2 SNEGSKA (reference sequence). The chain's CDR3 is CSARGQEGYTF. The CDR3 DNA reads TGCAGTGCTAGAGGACAGGAAGGCTACACCTTC.

This clonotype was found many times. As DNA, the CDR3 is TGTGCCAGCAGAACAACGACAGGGTACACTGAAGCTTTCTTT. Its protein is CASRTTTGYTEAFF. The V call is TRBV6-5, the J call TRBJ1-1, with 7 bases identical to TRBD1. V lost 6 bases, J lost 3 bases, and 7 bases stayed unmatched. Germline lookup yields CDR1 MNHEY and CDR2 SVGAGI. The CDR3 length is 14 residues.

In this sample, this clonotype turned up a few times. This sequence joins TRBV7-8 and TRBJ1-1; 7 bases agree with TRBD1. Germline CDR1 and CDR2: SGHVS and FQNEAQ. The CDR3 has 12 residues. Trimming cost V 5 bases and J 5 bases; bases outside gene matches: 2. In nucleotides, the CDR3 is TGTGCCAGCAGCATCAGGGGGACTGAAGCTTTCTTT. It yields the protein CASSIRGTEAFF.

The chain combines TRBV10-3 with TRBJ1-4; no reliable D call. The CDR3 runs to 16 residues. Per the germline V gene, CDR1 is ENHRY and CDR2 is SYGVKD. V was shortened by 8 bases and J by 5 bases, with 21 bases between the two germline ends. CDR3 bases: TGTGCCATCGCCTCGAAGGCCCGAGACGGAAATGAAAAACTGTTTTTT. This encodes CAIASKARDGNEKLFF.

This clonotype was counted between two and nine times. This chain links TRBV5-4 with TRBJ2-3; 7 bases align to TRBD2. The V and J ends lost 4 bases and 0 bases, in that order; junction bases with no gene match: 8. Per the germline V gene, CDR1 is SGHNT and CDR2 is YYREEE (reference sequence). The CDR3 has 16 residues. CDR3 amino acids: CASSERASGSTDTQYF. For the CDR3, the DNA is TGTGCCAGCAGCGAGAGGGCTAGCGGAAGCACAGATACGCAGTATTTT.

The table lists this clonotype with many counts. Given the absence of the conserved phenylalanine or tryptophan at the CDR3 end, a read error is likely. This sequence joins TRBV18 and TRBJ1-2, with 7 bases identical to TRBD1. CDR1 is KGHSH, CDR2 LQKENI, per germline. The CDR3 covers 15 residues. V lost 2 bases, J lost 3 bases, and 6 bases stayed unmatched. The CDR3 loop reads CASSPFRDRDYGYTL. The DNA for the CDR3 is TGTGCCAGCTCACCATTTCGAGACAGGGACTATGGCTACACCTTA.

This chain uses TRBV3-1 with TRBJ1-5, with D maybe TRBD1 (5 bases). The CDR3 is 15 amino acids. V was pared by 0 bases and J by 0 bases, with 6 bases between. Germline-derived CDR1 and CDR2 are LGHDT and YNNKEL (reference sequence). The CDR3 region is CASSQDGGSNQPQHF. The CDR3 DNA reads TGTGCCAGCAGCCAAGACGGGGGTAGCAATCAGCCCCAGCATTTT.

This clonotype was counted many times. V is TRBV7-9 and J is TRBJ1-2; TRBD1 might be the D (6 bases). V was clipped by 6 bases and J by 3 bases, with 11 bases between them. CDR1 is SEHNR, CDR2 FQNEAQ, per germline (reference sequence). The CDR3 is 13 residues long. CDR3 sequence: CASSTGRHYGYTF. DNA for the CDR3: TGTGCCAGCAGTACAGGGCGGCACTATGGCTACACCTTC.

The rearrangement uses TRBV5-1 and TRBJ1-1, with D hard to call. The CDR3 is 14 residues long. Trimming pared 0 bases from V and 4 bases from J, leaving 10 bases between. Germline CDR1 and CDR2: SGHRS and YFSETQ. The CDR3 loop reads CASSLEARGTEAFF. The CDR3 bases are TGCGCCAGCAGCTTGGAGGCTCGGGGCACTGAAGCTTTCTTT.

The sample holds many counts of this clonotype. V and J are TRBV29-1 and TRBJ2-1; no definite D call. The germline V gene encodes CDR1 SQVTM and CDR2 ANQGSEA. The CDR3 is 12 amino acids. The germline V and J ends were trimmed by 4 bases and 5 bases, with 9 bases remaining between them. The CDR3 here is CSVGRSHNEQFF. For the CDR3, the DNA is TGCAGCGTTGGCCGGAGTCACAATGAGCAGTTCTTC.

Ten or more counts support this clonotype. The J gene is TRBJ1-4, the V gene TRBV12-3 or TRBV12-4; maybe TRBD1 (5 bases). CDR3 length: 15 amino acids. Trimming removed 4 bases from V and 7 bases from J, with 16 bases in between. Written as DNA, the CDR3 is TGTGCCAGCAGTTCCAACACCGGGGGAAGTGAAAAACTGTTTTTT. As protein: CASSSNTGGSEKLFF.

The V and J genes are TRBV27 and TRBJ1-1; the D gene is possibly TRBD1 (5 bases). CDR3 length: 13 amino acids. The germline V and J ends were trimmed by 2 bases and 6 bases, with 10 bases remaining between them. Germline assignment: CDR1 MNHEY and CDR2 SMNVEV (reference sequence). The CDR3, as DNA: TGTGCCAGCAGTTTAATGGGGGGTCCTGAAGCTTTCTTT. Its protein product is CASSLMGGPEAFF.

By share, this clonotype counts as large. The chain recombines TRBV10-3 with TRBJ2-2; D is ambiguous. There are 13 residues in the CDR3. Trimming shortened V by 7 bases and J by 3 bases, and 9 bases separated the two germline ends. From germline, CDR1 is ENHRY and CDR2 SYGVKD. CDR3 in amino acids: CAIISQHTGELFF. The CDR3 DNA follows: TGTGCCATCATTTCACAGCACACCGGGGAGCTGTTTTTT.

The CDR3: CSAQGQLTSPNVNEQFF. DNA for the CDR3: TGCAGTGCTCAGGGACAGCTAACTTCACCGAACGTCAATGAGCAGTTCTTC. The chain recombines TRBV20-1 with TRBJ2-1, with 7 bases aligning to TRBD1. CDR3 length: 17 residues. Germline values: CDR1 DFQATT, CDR2 SNEGSKA (reference sequence). The V and J ends lost 5 bases and 6 bases, in that order; junction bases with no gene match: 19.

This clonotype appeared many times. V usage is TRBV11-3 and J usage is TRBJ2-6; D is uncertain. V was clipped by 0 bases and J by 1 base, with 10 bases between them. Germline CDR1 is SGHNT and CDR2 is YENEEA. This CDR3 region has 17 residues. The chain's CDR3 is CASSLDSSQSGANVLTF. For the CDR3, the DNA is TGTGCCAGCAGCTTAGACTCGTCGCAATCTGGGGCCAACGTCCTGACTTTC.

J is TRBJ2-1 and V is TRBV5-1; D unresolved. This CDR3 is built from 16 residues. V was trimmed by 5 bases and J by 4 bases, leaving 19 bases between them. CDR1 and CDR2 from the germline V gene are SGHRS and YFSETQ. The CDR3 region has the DNA TGCGCCAGCAGTCGGGCCGGGTCCTTCTTTTACAATGAGCAGTTCTTC. Protein product: CASSRAGSFFYNEQFF.

V gene TRBV6-1 combines with J gene TRBJ1-4; D not certain. There are 14 residues in the CDR3. Germline CDR1 is MNHNS and CDR2 is SASEGT. V was trimmed by 2 bases and J by 4 bases, leaving 8 bases between them. The CDR3 DNA sequence: TGTGCCAGCAGTGAAAACGGGGATAATGAAAAACTGTTTTTT. Translation: CASSENGDNEKLFF.

This clonotype has just a few counts. The rearrangement joins TRBV29-1 to TRBJ2-7; perhaps TRBD2 as D (5 bases). Trimming pared 4 bases from V and 0 bases from J, leaving 13 bases between. Germline V lookup: CDR1 SQVTM, CDR2 ANQGSEA. The CDR3 has 14 residues. This chain's CDR3 is CSVAARESSYEQYF. CDR3 coding DNA: TGCAGCGTTGCAGCACGGGAAAGCTCCTACGAGCAGTACTTC.

The chain carries TRBV20-1 and TRBJ2-1, with D possibly being TRBD2 (7 bases). V dropped 3 bases and J dropped 4 bases, with 13 bases sitting between them. CDR3 length: 14 residues. Germline V gene data show CDR1 as DFQATT and CDR2 as SNEGSKA (reference sequence). CDR3 bases: TGCAGTGCTAGTCGGAGGGGGGGGTACAATGAGCAGTTCTTC. It yields the protein CSASRRGGYNEQFF.

At least ten counts were recorded for this clonotype. This rearrangement joins TRBV7-3 to TRBJ2-3; 7 positions match TRBD2. This CDR3 has 16 amino acids. Per the germline V gene, CDR1 is SGHTA and CDR2 is FQGTGA. The ends lost 1 base at V and 2 bases at J; junction bases unmatched: 6. The DNA for the CDR3 is TGTGCCAGCAGCTTAATGGGGGGGTCGACCACAGATACGCAGTATTTT. This translates into CASSLMGGSTTDTQYF.